The 18 T cell receptor beta chains below all came from one sample that was sequenced in a study of cytomegalovirus exposure and HLA in healthy donors. TCRdb's table, derived via immunoSEQ multiplex PCR, lists solely in-frame clones and lacks some. Among 150,000 to 200,000 clones listed, under 95% were seen once. The sequencing input was PBMCs. Receptor source: a young woman in good health and CMV-seropositive.

This clone was seen a single time. The J gene is TRBJ1-2, the V gene TRBV6-5; D is possibly TRBD1 (6 bases). CDR3 length: 13 residues. Per the germline V gene, CDR1 is MNHEY and CDR2 is SVGAGI. V gave up 2 bases and J gave up 8 bases, with 12 bases separating them. The CDR3 sequence is CASSYQGHLGYTF. CDR3 DNA sequence: TGTGCCAGCAGTTACCAGGGGCACCTGGGCTACACCTTC.

The V call is TRBV7-9, the J call TRBJ2-1; D might be TRBD1 (6 bases). This CDR3 contains 15 residues. Deletions cut 5 bases from V and 2 bases from J, with 13 bases between. The germline V gene encodes CDR1 SEHNR and CDR2 FQNEAQ (reference sequence). This CDR3 reads CASSVDSLAYNEQFF. The CDR3 bases are TGTGCCAGCAGCGTGGACAGCCTAGCCTACAATGAGCAGTTCTTC.

The rearrangement uses TRBV6-5 and TRBJ2-1; TRBD1 is a possible D gene (6 bases). This CDR3 contains 13 residues. From germline, CDR1 is MNHEY and CDR2 SVGAGI. The V and J ends lost 2 bases and 5 bases respectively, with 7 bases between them. The CDR3 is CASSYGQNNEQFF. The CDR3 DNA follows: TGTGCCAGCAGTTACGGACAGAACAATGAGCAGTTCTTC.

The chain combines TRBV10-3 with TRBJ1-1, with D possibly matching TRBD1 (5 bases). The CDR3 sequence is 13 residues long. The V gene's germline CDR1 is ENHRY and CDR2 SYGVKD. V lost 7 bases and J 1 base, leaving 10 bases between the germline ends. CDR3 in DNA: TGTGCCATCAAGGGGCAGGGGAACACTGAAGCTTTCTTT. It specifies CAIKGQGNTEAFF.

The chain joins TRBV5-5 to TRBJ2-7; no reliable D call. The CDR3 has 11 residues. V was trimmed by 3 bases and J by 3 bases, leaving 4 bases between them. CDR1 and CDR2 (germline): SGHKS, YYEKEE (reference sequence). In DNA form, the CDR3 reads TGTGCCAGCAGCTCTCTCTACGAGCAGTACTTC. Its translation is CASSSLYEQYF.

This clone was counted a single time. V and J are TRBV5-6 and TRBJ1-1; perhaps TRBD1 as D (5 bases). Germline lookup yields CDR1 SGHDT and CDR2 YYEEEE. Trimming stripped 5 bases from V and 4 bases from J, with 9 bases between. The CDR3 sequence is 12 residues long. CDR3 in DNA: TGTGCCAGCAGGTACGGGGGCACTGAAGCTTTCTTT. Residues: CASRYGGTEAFF.

The genes are TRBV4-1 and TRBJ2-3, with TRBD1 matching over 7 bases. The CDR3 is 17 residues long. Germline V gives CDR1 MGHRA, CDR2 YSYEKL. V gave up 0 bases and J gave up 2 bases; unmatched junction bases: 8. The CDR3 here is CASSQDSGRGITDTQYF. In DNA, the CDR3 is TGCGCCAGCAGCCAAGATTCGGGCAGGGGGATCACAGATACGCAGTATTTT.

This clone appeared a single time. The V gene is TRBV6-5, the J gene TRBJ2-5, with TRBD1 matching over 9 bases. The CDR3 has 13 residues. Trimming took 6 bases from V and 5 from J; bases not matched to a gene: 4. Germline loops: CDR1 MNHEY, CDR2 SVGAGI. The CDR3 sequence: CASSRQGGETQYF. The CDR3 DNA reads TGTGCCAGCAGCCGACAGGGGGGTGAGACCCAGTACTTC.

The CDR3 loop reads CASSFGTGLGEAFF. The CDR3, as DNA: TGTGCCAGCAGTTTTGGTACAGGATTAGGGGAAGCTTTCTTT. V and J are TRBV27 and TRBJ1-1; D possibly corresponds to TRBD1 (5 bases). CDR3 size: 14 residues. CDR1 and CDR2 (germline): MNHEY, SMNVEV (reference sequence). Trimming removed 3 bases at V and 8 bases at J, with 16 bases between.

DNA of the CDR3: TGTGCCAGCAGTGTGGACAGGGGGAATCAGCCCCAGCATTTT. It translates to CASSVDRGNQPQHF. The chain has TRBV6-5 and TRBJ1-5, with TRBD1 matching over 10 bases. Germline V gene lookup returns CDR1 MNHEY and CDR2 SVGAGI. This CDR3 comprises 14 residues. Germline trimming cut 5 bases from V and 4 bases from J; bases unmatched to any gene: 2.

The gene calls are TRBV27 and TRBJ1-2; TRBD1 matches 10 bases. Germline CDR1 MNHEY, CDR2 SMNVEV (reference sequence). V was pared by 4 bases and J by 6 bases, with 11 bases of the junction left unmatched. This CDR3 has 16 amino acids. The chain's CDR3 is CASSSDRGRYNDGYTF. DNA of the CDR3: TGTGCCAGCAGTTCCGACAGGGGGCGGTATAATGATGGCTACACCTTC.

This chain links TRBV7-3 with TRBJ2-1, with D uncertain. This CDR3 region has 14 residues. The germline V and J ends were trimmed by 2 bases and 4 bases, with 9 bases remaining between them. Looked up from germline, CDR1 is SGHTA and CDR2 is FQGTGA. CDR3 sequence: CASSLESRYNEQFF. CDR3 nucleotide sequence: TGTGCCAGCAGCTTAGAGTCCCGATACAATGAGCAGTTCTTC.

J is TRBJ1-2 and V is TRBV7-2; TRBD1 aligns across 7 bases. Germline loops: CDR1 SGHTA, CDR2 FQGNSA. J lost 4 bases, V lost 3 bases, and 8 bases had no gene match. There are 15 residues in the CDR3. The DNA of the CDR3 is TGTGCCAGCAGCTTGATAGGGGGCGCGGGCTATGGCTACACCTTC. This translates into CASSLIGGAGYGYTF.

This chain links TRBV6-5 with TRBJ2-1; tentative D call: TRBD2 (6 bases). There are 14 residues in the CDR3. Between the trimmed V and J ends, which lost 6 bases and 5 bases, there was a span of 14 bases. Germline-derived CDR1 and CDR2 are MNHEY and SVGAGI. CDR3 sequence (DNA): TGTGCCAGCAGCTCCGGGACTGGGAACAATGAGCAGTTCTTC. The encoded protein is CASSSGTGNNEQFF.

The chain combines TRBV5-3 with TRBJ2-7; 7 bases fit TRBD2. TRBV5-3 is classed as an ORF, of uncertain function. The CDR3 runs 14 residues. V trimming: 4 bases; J trimming: 1 base; junction bases outside the gene matches: 5. CDR3 sequence: CARSPSSGSYEQYF. In DNA, the CDR3 is TGTGCCAGAAGCCCCTCTAGCGGATCCTACGAGCAGTACTTC.

V is TRBV5-1 and J is TRBJ2-3; D unclear. Deletions cut 5 bases from V and 2 bases from J, with 12 bases between. Germline-derived CDR1 and CDR2 are SGHRS and YFSETQ. CDR3 size: 14 residues. The CDR3 protein is CASRPALSTDTQYF. DNA for the CDR3: TGCGCCAGCAGGCCCGCGTTATCCACAGATACGCAGTATTTT. Based on the CDR3 plus reference TRBV5-1 and TRBJ2-3, the full variable domain is KAGVTQTPRYLIKTRGQQVTLSCSPISGHRSVSWYQQTPGQGLQFLFEYFSETQRNKGNFPGRFSGRQFSNSRSEMNVSTLELGDSALYLCASRPALSTDTQYFGPGTRLTVL.

This clone came up once. V and J are TRBV9 and TRBJ2-7, with D possibly TRBD2 on 7 matching bases. Trimming stripped 0 bases from V and 5 bases from J, with 21 bases between. The CDR3 has 17 amino acids. Germline CDR1 and CDR2: SGDLS and YYNGEE. The CDR3 reads CASSVDPVGGLSDEQYF. The CDR3 bases are TGTGCCAGCAGCGTAGACCCTGTGGGGGGGCTCAGTGACGAGCAGTACTTC.

The gene calls are TRBV19 and TRBJ1-1; D is unclear. This CDR3 region has 14 residues. Germline values: CDR1 LNHDA, CDR2 SQIVND (reference sequence). Trimming removed 1 base from V and 4 bases from J, with 10 bases in between. The CDR3 nucleotides are TGTGCCAGTAGTATAGGATGGGGAGGCACTGAAGCTTTCTTT. Protein: CASSIGWGGTEAFF.